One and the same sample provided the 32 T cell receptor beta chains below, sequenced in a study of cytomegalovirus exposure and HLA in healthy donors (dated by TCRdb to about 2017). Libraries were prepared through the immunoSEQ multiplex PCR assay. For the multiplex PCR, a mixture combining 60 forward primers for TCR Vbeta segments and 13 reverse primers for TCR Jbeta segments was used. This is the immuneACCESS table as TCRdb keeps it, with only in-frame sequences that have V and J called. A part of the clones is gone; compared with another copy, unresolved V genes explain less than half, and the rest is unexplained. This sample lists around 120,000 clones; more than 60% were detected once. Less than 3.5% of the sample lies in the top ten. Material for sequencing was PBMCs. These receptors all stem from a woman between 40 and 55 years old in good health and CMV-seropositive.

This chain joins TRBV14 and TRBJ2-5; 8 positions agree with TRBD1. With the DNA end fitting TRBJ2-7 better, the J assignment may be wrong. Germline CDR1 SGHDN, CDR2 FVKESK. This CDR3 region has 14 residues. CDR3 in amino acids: CASSLQGGYYEQYF. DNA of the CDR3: TGTGCCAGCAGCCTACAGGGGGGCTACTACGAGCAGTACTTC.

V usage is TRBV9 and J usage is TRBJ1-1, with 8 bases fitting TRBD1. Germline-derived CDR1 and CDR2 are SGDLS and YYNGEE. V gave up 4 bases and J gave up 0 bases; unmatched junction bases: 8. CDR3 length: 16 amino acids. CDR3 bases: TGTGCCAGCAGCCCGCGGACAGGGAAGGTGAACACTGAAGCTTTCTTT. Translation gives CASSPRTGKVNTEAFF.

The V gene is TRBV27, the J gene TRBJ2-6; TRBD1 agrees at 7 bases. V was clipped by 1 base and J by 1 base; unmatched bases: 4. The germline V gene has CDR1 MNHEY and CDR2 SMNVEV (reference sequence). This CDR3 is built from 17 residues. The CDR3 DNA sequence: TGTGCCAGCAGTTTATTGGGACAGAAATCTGGGGCCAACGTCCTGACTTTC. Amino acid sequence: CASSLLGQKSGANVLTF.

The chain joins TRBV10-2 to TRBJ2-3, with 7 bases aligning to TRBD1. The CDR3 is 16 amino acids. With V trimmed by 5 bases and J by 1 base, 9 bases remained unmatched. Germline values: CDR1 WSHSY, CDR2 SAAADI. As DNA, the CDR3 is TGCGCCAGCAGTAACAGACAGGGACCGGGCACAGATACGCAGTATTTT. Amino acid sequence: CASSNRQGPGTDTQYF.

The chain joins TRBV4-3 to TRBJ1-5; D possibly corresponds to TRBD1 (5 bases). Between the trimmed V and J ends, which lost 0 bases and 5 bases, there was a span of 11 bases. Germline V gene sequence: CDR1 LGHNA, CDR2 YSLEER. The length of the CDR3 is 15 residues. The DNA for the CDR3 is TGCGCCAGCAGCCAAGAGTGGGGCAGAGATCAGCCCCAGCATTTT. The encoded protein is CASSQEWGRDQPQHF.

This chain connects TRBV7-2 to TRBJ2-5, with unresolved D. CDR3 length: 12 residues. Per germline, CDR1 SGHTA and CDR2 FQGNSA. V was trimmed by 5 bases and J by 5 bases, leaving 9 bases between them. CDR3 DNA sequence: TGTGCCAGCAGCCCCGCCGAGGAGACCCAGTACTTC. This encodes CASSPAEETQYF.

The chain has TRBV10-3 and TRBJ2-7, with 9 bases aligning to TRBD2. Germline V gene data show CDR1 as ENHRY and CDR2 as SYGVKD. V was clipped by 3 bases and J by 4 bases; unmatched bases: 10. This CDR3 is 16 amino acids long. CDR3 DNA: TGTGCCATCAGTGAAGCCGCGGGAGGGCGCCGGTACGAGCAGTACTTC. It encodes CAISEAAGGRRYEQYF.

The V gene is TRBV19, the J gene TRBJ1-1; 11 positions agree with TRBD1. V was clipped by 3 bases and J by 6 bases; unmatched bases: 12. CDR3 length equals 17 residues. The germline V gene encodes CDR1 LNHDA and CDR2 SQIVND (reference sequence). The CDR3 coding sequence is TGTGCCAGTAGTATGGCTCCGGGACAGGGGGAATCCGCTGAAGCTTTCTTT. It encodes CASSMAPGQGESAEAFF.

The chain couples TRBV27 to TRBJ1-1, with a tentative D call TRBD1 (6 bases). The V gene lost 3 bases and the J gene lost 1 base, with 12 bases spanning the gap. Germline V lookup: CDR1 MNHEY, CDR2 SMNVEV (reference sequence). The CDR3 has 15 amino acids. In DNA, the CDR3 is TGTGCCAGCAGTTTGCAGGGGACGGGGAACACTGAAGCTTTCTTT. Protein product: CASSLQGTGNTEAFF.

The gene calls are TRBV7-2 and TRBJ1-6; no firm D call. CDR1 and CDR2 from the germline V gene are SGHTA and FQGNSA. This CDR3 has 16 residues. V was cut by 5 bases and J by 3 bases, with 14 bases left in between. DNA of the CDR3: TGTGCCAGCAGCCGGAAGGTGGCGGACTATAATTCACCCCTCCACTTT. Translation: CASSRKVADYNSPLHF.

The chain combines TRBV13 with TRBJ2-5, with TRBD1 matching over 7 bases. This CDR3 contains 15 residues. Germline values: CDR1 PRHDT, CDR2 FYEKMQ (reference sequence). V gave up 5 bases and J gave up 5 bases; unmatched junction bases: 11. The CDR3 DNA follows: TGTGCCAGCAGCCAGGGGGACGACCTAAGCGAGACCCAGTACTTC. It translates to CASSQGDDLSETQYF. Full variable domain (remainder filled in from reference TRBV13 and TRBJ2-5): AAGVIQSPRHLIKEKRETATLKCYPIPRHDTVYWYQQGPGQDPQFLISFYEKMQSDKGSIPDRFSAQQFSDYHSELNMSSLELGDSALYFCASSQGDDLSETQYFGPGTRLLVL.

The CDR3 spells CASSRGQDYEQYF. The CDR3 DNA follows: TGTGCCAGCAGCCGAGGACAGGACTACGAGCAGTACTTC. This chain connects TRBV5-4 to TRBJ2-7; TRBD1 matches 7 bases. The germline gives CDR1 SGHNT, CDR2 YYREEE (reference sequence). V dropped 4 bases and J dropped 3; count of bases not matched to a gene: 4. This CDR3 has 13 residues.

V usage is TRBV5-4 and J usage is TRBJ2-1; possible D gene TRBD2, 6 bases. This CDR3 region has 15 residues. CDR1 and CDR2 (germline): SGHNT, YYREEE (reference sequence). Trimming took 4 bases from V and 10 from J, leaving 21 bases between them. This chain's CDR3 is CASSLRDGLLGEQFF. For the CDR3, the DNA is TGTGCCAGCAGCCTCCGGGACGGACTACTAGGAGAGCAGTTCTTC. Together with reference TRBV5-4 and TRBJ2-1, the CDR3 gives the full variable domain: ETGVTQSPTHLIKTRGQQVTLRCSSQSGHNTVSWYQQALGQGPQFIFQYYREEENGRGNFPPRFSGLQFPNYSSELNVNALELDDSALYLCASSLRDGLLGEQFFGPGTRLTVL.

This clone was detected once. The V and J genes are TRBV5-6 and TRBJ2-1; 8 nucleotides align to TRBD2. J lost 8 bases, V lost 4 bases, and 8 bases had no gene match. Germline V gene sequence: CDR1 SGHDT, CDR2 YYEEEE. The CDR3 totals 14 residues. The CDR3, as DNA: TGTGCCAGCAGCCCGGCGGGGGGCGGGGATGAGCAGTTCTTC. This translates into CASSPAGGGDEQFF.

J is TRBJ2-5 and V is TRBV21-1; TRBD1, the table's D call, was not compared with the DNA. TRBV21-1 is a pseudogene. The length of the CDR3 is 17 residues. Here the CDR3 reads CASSKAGANHPQETQYF. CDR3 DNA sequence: TGTGCCAGCAGCAAAGCTGGGGCTAACCACCCTCAAGAGACCCAGTACTTC.

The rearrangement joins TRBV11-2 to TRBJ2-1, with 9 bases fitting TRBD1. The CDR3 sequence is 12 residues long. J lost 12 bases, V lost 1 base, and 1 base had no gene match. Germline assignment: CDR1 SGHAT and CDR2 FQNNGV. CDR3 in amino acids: CASSLADRGQFF. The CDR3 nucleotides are TGTGCCAGCAGCTTAGCGGACAGGGGGCAGTTCTTC.

CDR3 region: CASSIGGDSRGYTF. CDR3 nucleotides: TGTGCCAGTAGTATAGGGGGGGACTCCCGTGGCTACACCTTC. The gene calls are TRBV19 and TRBJ1-2; weak D call: TRBD1 (5 bases). Trimming took off 1 base at V and 7 bases at J, with 13 bases between the two ends. The CDR3 has 14 residues. The germline gives CDR1 LNHDA, CDR2 SQIVND (reference sequence).

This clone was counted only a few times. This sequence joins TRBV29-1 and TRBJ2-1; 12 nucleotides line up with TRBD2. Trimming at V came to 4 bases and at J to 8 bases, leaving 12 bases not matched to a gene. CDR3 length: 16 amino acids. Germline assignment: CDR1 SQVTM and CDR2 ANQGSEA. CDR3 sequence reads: CSVGGLAGGPLDEQFF. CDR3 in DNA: TGCAGCGTTGGCGGGCTAGCGGGAGGGCCCTTAGATGAGCAGTTCTTC.

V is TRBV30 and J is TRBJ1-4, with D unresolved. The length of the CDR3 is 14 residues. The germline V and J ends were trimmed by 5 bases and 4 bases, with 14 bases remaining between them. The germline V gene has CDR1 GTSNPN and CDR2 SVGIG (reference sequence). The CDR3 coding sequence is TGTGCCTGGGTCCCGAAGGGAGTTAATGAAAAACTGTTTTTT. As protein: CAWVPKGVNEKLFF.

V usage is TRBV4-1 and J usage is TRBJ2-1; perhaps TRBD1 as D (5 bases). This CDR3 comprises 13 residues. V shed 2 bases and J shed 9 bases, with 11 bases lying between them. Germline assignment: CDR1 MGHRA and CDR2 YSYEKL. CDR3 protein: CASSQRGLGEQFF. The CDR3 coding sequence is TGCGCCAGCAGCCAAAGGGGTCTTGGTGAGCAGTTCTTC.

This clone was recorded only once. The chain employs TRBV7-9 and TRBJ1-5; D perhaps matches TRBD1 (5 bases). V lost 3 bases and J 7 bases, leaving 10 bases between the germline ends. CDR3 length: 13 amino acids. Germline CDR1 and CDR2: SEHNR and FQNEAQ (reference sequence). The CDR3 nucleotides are TGTGCCAGCAGCTTTCAGGGTGGCCAGCCCCAGCATTTT. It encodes CASSFQGGQPQHF.

In nucleotides, the CDR3 is TGTGCCAGCAGTCTAAATCAGGATTACTATGGCTACACCTTC. Translated: CASSLNQDYYGYTF. V is TRBV27 and J is TRBJ1-2; D gene uncertain. This CDR3 has 14 residues. V lost 5 bases and J 3 bases, leaving 13 bases between the germline ends. Germline V gene data show CDR1 as MNHEY and CDR2 as SMNVEV (reference sequence).

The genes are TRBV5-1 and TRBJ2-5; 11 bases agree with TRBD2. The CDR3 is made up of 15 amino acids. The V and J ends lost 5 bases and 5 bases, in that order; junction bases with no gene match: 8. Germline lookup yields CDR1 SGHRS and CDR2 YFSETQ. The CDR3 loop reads CASRLGSGGAETQYF. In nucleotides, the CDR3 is TGCGCCAGCAGGCTTGGTAGCGGGGGGGCTGAGACCCAGTACTTC.

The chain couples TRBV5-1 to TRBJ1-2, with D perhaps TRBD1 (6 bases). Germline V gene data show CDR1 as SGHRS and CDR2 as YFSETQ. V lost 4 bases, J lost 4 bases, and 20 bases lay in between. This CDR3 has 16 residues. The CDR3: CASSPSEAGGTYGYTF. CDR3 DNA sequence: TGCGCCAGCAGCCCGTCGGAAGCGGGGGGCACCTATGGCTACACCTTC.

The CDR3 DNA follows: TGTGCCACTAACGGGGGGTTGGGCACAGATACGCAGTATTTT. It encodes CATNGGLGTDTQYF. The V and J genes are TRBV19 and TRBJ2-3; 7 nucleotides align to TRBD2. CDR3 length: 14 amino acids. V lost 10 bases, J lost 1 base, and 8 bases stayed unmatched. From germline, CDR1 is LNHDA and CDR2 SQIVND (reference sequence).

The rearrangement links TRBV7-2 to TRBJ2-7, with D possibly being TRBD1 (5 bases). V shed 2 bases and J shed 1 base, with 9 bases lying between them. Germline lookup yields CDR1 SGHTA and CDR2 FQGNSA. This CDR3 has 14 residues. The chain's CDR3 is CASSLQGFSYEQYF. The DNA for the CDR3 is TGTGCCAGCAGCTTACAGGGATTTTCCTACGAGCAGTACTTC.

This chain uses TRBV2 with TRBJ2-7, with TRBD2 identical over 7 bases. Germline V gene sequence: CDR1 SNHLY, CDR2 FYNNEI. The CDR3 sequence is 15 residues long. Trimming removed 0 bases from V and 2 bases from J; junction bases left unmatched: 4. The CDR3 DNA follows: TGTGCCAGCAGTGAAGCGCAGCGGGGTCCCTACGAGCAGTACTTC. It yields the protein CASSEAQRGPYEQYF.

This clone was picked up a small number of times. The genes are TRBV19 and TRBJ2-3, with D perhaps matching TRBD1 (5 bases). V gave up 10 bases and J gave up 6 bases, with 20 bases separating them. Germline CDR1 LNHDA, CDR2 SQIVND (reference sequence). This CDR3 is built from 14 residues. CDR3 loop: CATFSGTGFDTQYF. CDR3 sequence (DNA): TGTGCCACCTTCTCCGGCACAGGATTTGATACGCAGTATTTT.

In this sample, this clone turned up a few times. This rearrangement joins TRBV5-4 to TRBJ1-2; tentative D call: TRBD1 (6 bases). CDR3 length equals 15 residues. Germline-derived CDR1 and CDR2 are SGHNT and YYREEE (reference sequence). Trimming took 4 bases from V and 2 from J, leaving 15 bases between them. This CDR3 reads CASSRQGWANYGYTF. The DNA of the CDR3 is TGTGCCAGCAGCCGGCAGGGGTGGGCGAACTATGGCTACACCTTC.

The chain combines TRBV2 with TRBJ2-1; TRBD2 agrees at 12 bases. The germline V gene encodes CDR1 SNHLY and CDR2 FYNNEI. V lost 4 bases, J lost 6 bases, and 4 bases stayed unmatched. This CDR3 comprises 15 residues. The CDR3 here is CASSASSGGANEQFF. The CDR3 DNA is TGTGCCAGCAGTGCGTCTAGCGGGGGGGCCAATGAGCAGTTCTTC.

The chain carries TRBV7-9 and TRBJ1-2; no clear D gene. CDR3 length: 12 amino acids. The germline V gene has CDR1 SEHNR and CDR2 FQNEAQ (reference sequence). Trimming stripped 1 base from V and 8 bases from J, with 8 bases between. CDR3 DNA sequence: TGTGCCAGCAGCTTAGTGCGGGAAGGCTACACCTTC. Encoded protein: CASSLVREGYTF.

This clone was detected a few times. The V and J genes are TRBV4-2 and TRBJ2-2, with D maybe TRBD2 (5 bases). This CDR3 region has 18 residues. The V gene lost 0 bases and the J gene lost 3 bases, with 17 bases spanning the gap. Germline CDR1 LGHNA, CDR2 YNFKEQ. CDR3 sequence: CASSQDRWTPGDTGELFF. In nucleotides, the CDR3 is TGTGCCAGCAGCCAAGATAGGTGGACTCCTGGGGACACCGGGGAGCTGTTTTTT.